Shown below are 15 T cell receptor beta chains from a single sample sequenced in a study of cytomegalovirus exposure and HLA in healthy donors. PCR primers comprised 60 Vbeta and 13 Jbeta primers. Some clones are missing from TCRdb's copy, which holds only in-frame ones; the method was immunoSEQ multiplex PCR. Here the sample spans approximately 150,000 clones, around four fifths being singletons. Sequenced sample: PBMCs. The receptors stem from a boy aged 2 to 10 in good health and CMV-seronegative.

This chain uses TRBV6-1 with TRBJ2-7; TRBD2 aligns across 11 bases. The germline CDR1 and CDR2 sequences are MNHNS and SASEGT. The CDR3 runs to 14 residues. The trim removed 10 bases at V and 2 bases at J, leaving 7 bases unmatched. The CDR3 reads CAISGTSGPYEQYF. CDR3 DNA sequence: TGTGCCATCAGCGGGACTAGCGGTCCCTACGAGCAGTACTTC.

The chain recombines TRBV11-3 with TRBJ2-1, with D maybe TRBD1 (8 bases). Trimming left V 5 bases short and J 8 bases short, with 19 bases between. CDR3 length equals 15 residues. CDR1 is SGHNT and CDR2 is YENEEA in the germline V gene. CDR3 region: CASSQGGQGADEQFF. In nucleotides, the CDR3 is TGTGCCAGCAGCCAGGGGGGGCAGGGGGCAGATGAGCAGTTCTTC.

This clone was recorded only once. V and J are TRBV6-5 and TRBJ2-5, with a tentative D call TRBD2 (5 bases). Trimming took 9 bases from V and 4 from J, leaving 21 bases between them. Germline lookup yields CDR1 MNHEY and CDR2 SVGAGI. The CDR3 totals 15 residues. The chain's CDR3 is CASNPWPPGIETQYF. The CDR3 DNA sequence: TGTGCCAGTAACCCGTGGCCTCCGGGGATAGAGACCCAGTACTTC.

The V gene is TRBV11-2, the J gene TRBJ2-1; 7 positions match TRBD1. V gave up 2 bases and J gave up 1 base; unmatched junction bases: 11. The CDR3 has 18 residues. Germline CDR1 SGHAT, CDR2 FQNNGV. DNA of the CDR3: TGTGCCAGCAGCTTACTCCCGTCCGGGACAGTATCCTACAATGAGCAGTTCTTC. This encodes CASSLLPSGTVSYNEQFF.

The chain has TRBV15 and TRBJ1-1; D remains unclear. The germline V and J ends were trimmed by 1 base and 3 bases, with 15 bases remaining between them. The CDR3 has 16 residues. Germline assignment: CDR1 LNHNV and CDR2 YYDKDF (reference sequence). CDR3 DNA: TGTGCCACCAGCAGAGTGGTCGGGCGCGGGCACACTGAAGCTTTCTTT. As protein: CATSRVVGRGHTEAFF. Complete variable domain (other parts from reference TRBV15 and TRBJ1-1): DAMVIQNPRYQVTQFGKPVTLSCSQTLNHNVMYWYQQKSSQAPKLLFHYYDKDFNNEADTPDNFQSRRPNTSFCFLDIRSPGLGDTAMYLCATSRVVGRGHTEAFFGQGTRLTVV.

The chain recombines TRBV28 with TRBJ1-4; D gene ambiguous. Germline values: CDR1 MDHEN, CDR2 SYDVKM. Trimming left V 2 bases short and J 8 bases short, with 15 bases between. The CDR3 is 15 residues long. The CDR3 is CASSLNSRFKEKLFF. The DNA for the CDR3 is TGTGCCAGCAGTTTAAATTCTCGGTTCAAGGAAAAACTGTTTTTT.

The chain is built from TRBV7-3 and TRBJ2-1; D is unresolved. Per germline, CDR1 SGHTA and CDR2 FQGTGA. Trimming removed 4 bases at V and 1 base at J, with 8 bases between. The CDR3 is made up of 14 amino acids. CDR3 DNA sequence: TGTGCCAGCAGCTCAACTCCTTCCTACAATGAGCAGTTCTTC. Translating it yields CASSSTPSYNEQFF.

This clone was detected once. This chain joins TRBV5-1 and TRBJ2-5; TRBD2 matches at 11 bases. Germline-derived CDR1 and CDR2 are SGHRS and YFSETQ. The CDR3 contains 16 residues. Germline trimming cut 0 bases from V and 5 bases from J; bases unmatched to any gene: 6. CDR3 nucleotides: TGCGCCAGCAGCTTGGTTGTCACTAGCGGGAGCGAGACCCAGTACTTC. Translation: CASSLVVTSGSETQYF.

The chain links TRBV28 to TRBJ2-1; maybe TRBD2 (5 bases). Germline V gives CDR1 MDHEN, CDR2 SYDVKM. The germline V and J ends were trimmed by 1 base and 2 bases, with 15 bases remaining between them. This CDR3 comprises 17 residues. The CDR3 DNA follows: TGTGCCAGCAGTTTATTTCGGGGAATTCGGGCCTACAATGAGCAGTTCTTC. Translated: CASSLFRGIRAYNEQFF.

CDR3 coding DNA: TGCGCCAGCAGCTTGGGGGACACCCATCCAGGGACTGAAGCTTTCTTT. Amino acids: CASSLGDTHPGTEAFF. The chain carries TRBV5-1 and TRBJ1-1; a weak D match, TRBD1 (6 bases). V was cut by 0 bases and J by 5 bases, with 17 bases left in between. From germline, CDR1 is SGHRS and CDR2 YFSETQ. The CDR3 has 16 amino acids.

The rearrangement joins TRBV5-4 to TRBJ1-2; D is perhaps TRBD1 (6 bases). From germline, CDR1 is SGHNT and CDR2 YYREEE (reference sequence). This CDR3 comprises 16 residues. The V end lost 4 bases, the J end lost 4 bases, and 20 bases lay between the germline ends. The CDR3 is CASSPKVAGGAYGYTF. The CDR3 region has the DNA TGTGCCAGCAGCCCGAAGGTCGCGGGGGGCGCCTATGGCTACACCTTC.

This clone has more than one count but fewer than ten. This sequence joins TRBV5-1 and TRBJ1-2; 9 positions agree with TRBD1. Germline loops: CDR1 SGHRS, CDR2 YFSETQ. J lost 8 bases, V lost 4 bases, and 6 bases had no gene match. The CDR3 is made up of 13 amino acids. Written as DNA, the CDR3 is TGCGCCAGCAGCCAGGGACAGGGAGAAGGCTACACCTTC. Residues: CASSQGQGEGYTF. Full variable domain (missing parts from reference TRBV5-1 and TRBJ1-2): KAGVTQTPRYLIKTRGQQVTLSCSPISGHRSVSWYQQTPGQGLQFLFEYFSETQRNKGNFPGRFSGRQFSNSRSEMNVSTLELGDSALYLCASSQGQGEGYTFGSGTRLTVV.

Details on this clone: Additional DNA sequences in this sample encode the identical CDR3. The J gene is TRBJ1-1, the V gene TRBV18, with 9 bases aligning to TRBD1. CDR1 and CDR2 from the germline V gene are KGHSH and LQKENI. V gave up 6 bases and J gave up 5 bases; unmatched junction bases: 22. The CDR3 runs to 19 residues. The CDR3 loop is CASSPRTGQGHTATTEAFF. The CDR3 coding sequence is TGTGCCAGCTCTCCGAGAACAGGACAGGGGCATACGGCGACTACTGAAGCTTTCTTT.

The rearrangement links TRBV21-1 to TRBJ2-5; the table's TRBD1 call for D was not verified on the DNA. TRBV21-1 represents a pseudogene. The CDR3 spans 20 residues. For the CDR3, the DNA is TGTGCCAGCAGCAAATGCCAAGATAACAGGGGGCTGAATGTCCAAGAGACCCAGTACTTC. It is translated as CASSKCQDNRGLNVQETQYF.

CDR3 protein: CASSPGGSGQTGELFF. The CDR3 DNA is TGTGCCAGCAGCCCGGGGGGTAGCGGACAAACCGGGGAGCTGTTTTTT. The chain employs TRBV5-4 and TRBJ2-2; 7 bases line up with TRBD2. The germline V gene has CDR1 SGHNT and CDR2 YYREEE (reference sequence). Trimming removed 4 bases from V and 5 bases from J; junction bases left unmatched: 11. This CDR3 is 16 amino acids long.